What follows is one T cell receptor beta chain and its context. The table lists this clone with a count of one. The antigen this receptor binds is unknown. No per-base quality is available; no much larger clone lies one base away. The trim is 5 bases for V and 8 bases for J, with a gap of 15 bases between the germline ends. The CDR3 measures 13 amino acids from cysteine to phenylalanine. The only DNA kept is the CDR3, 39 bases in frame from the first base. CDR1 and CDR2, per the germline V gene, are KGHSH and LQKENI. This sample stems from a study of blood T cell repertoires in COVID-19 (TCRdb year 2020). Context from the whole study: The collaborator samples originated in the United States, Italy and Spain and spanned the acute and convalescent phases of COVID-19. The prospective study material was composed of cDNA or gDNA derived from T cells, B-cell-depleted T cells, or PBMCs. Samples came from the ongoing ImmuneRACE study (first 160 participants) plus 1,254 subjects from 6 global collaborators. The repertoires were made available in a free public database intended to serve as a resource for research on the immune response to SARS-CoV-2. Where available, HLA class I and class II types were obtained from metadata supplied by the sample provider rather than from assay-based typing. The dataset comprised deeply sampled blood TCRbeta repertoires from subjects exposed to, actively infected with, or recovered from COVID-19. Sample metadata almost always included a de-identified subject ID, COVID-19 status, age in years and sex. The research as a whole found: Clinical and demographic metadata were provided uncurated, with the amount varying by source and participant.

TCRbeta CDR3 regions were amplified from genomic DNA using the immunoSEQ Assay, a bias-controlled multiplex PCR. The study's own analysis went as follows. The number of nucleated cells in each sample was estimated by amplification of reference gene primers within the assay. To quantify the absolute abundance of each unique TCRbeta CDR3 rearrangement, sequence reads were collapsed and filtered. For each sample, productive Simpson clonality was calculated as the square root of Simpson's diversity index across productive rearrangements. The table was pulled from immuneACCESS by TCRdb, which kept in-frame rearrangements only. Such tables lose some clones; where checked, under half of the loss comes from unresolved V genes, and the rest has no known cause. V and J calls and clone size are given by that table; D and trimming were obtained from the DNA. The sample table contains 95,000 to 150,000 clones; only one count was recorded for approximately 90% of them. 3.5% to 5% of the sample is taken by the ten largest.

The collaborating institutions used their own protocols to collect whole blood in K2EDTA tubes. For TCRbeta analysis, collaborators shipped samples as frozen whole blood, isolated PBMCs, or DNA extracted from either of those sample types. Sequencing was done on a sample of peripheral blood. The receptor was isolated from a man in his forties with acute or convalescent COVID-19. The receptor chain draws on TRBV18 and TRBJ1-2, with an unclear D gene assignment. The DNA is TGTGCCAGCTCAGAGGCCCTCTCGGAAGGCTACACCTTC. Translated, this gives CASSEALSEGYTF.